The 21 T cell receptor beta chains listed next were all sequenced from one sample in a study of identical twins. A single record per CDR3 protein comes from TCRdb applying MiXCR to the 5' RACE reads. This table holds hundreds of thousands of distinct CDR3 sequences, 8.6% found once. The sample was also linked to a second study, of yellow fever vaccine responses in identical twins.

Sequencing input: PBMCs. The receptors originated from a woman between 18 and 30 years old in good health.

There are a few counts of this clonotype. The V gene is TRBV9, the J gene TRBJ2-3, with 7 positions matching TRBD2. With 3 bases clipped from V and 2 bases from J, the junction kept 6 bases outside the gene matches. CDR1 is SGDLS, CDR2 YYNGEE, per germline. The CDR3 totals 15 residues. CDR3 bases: TGTGCCAGCAGCGGAGACGGGAGGCTCACAGATACGCAGTATTTT. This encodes CASSGDGRLTDTQYF.

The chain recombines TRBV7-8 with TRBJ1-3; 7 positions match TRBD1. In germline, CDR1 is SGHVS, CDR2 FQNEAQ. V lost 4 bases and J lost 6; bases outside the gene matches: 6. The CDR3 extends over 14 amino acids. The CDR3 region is CASSSGQIENTIYF. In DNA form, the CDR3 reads TGTGCCAGCAGCTCGGGACAGATAGAAAACACCATATATTTT.

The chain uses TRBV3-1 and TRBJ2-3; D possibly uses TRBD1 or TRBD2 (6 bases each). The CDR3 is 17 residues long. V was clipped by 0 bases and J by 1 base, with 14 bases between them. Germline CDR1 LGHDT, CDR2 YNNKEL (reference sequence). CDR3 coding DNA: TGTGCCAGCAGCCAAGATTTACGGGGGCCAGGCACAGATACGCAGTATTTT. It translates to CASSQDLRGPGTDTQYF.

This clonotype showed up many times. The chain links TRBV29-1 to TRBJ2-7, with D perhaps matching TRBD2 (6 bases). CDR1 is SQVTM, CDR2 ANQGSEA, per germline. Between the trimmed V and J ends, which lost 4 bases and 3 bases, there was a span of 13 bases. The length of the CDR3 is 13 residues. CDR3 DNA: TGCAGCGTTGTGGGGCGGGGAAACTACGAGCAGTACTTC. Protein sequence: CSVVGRGNYEQYF.

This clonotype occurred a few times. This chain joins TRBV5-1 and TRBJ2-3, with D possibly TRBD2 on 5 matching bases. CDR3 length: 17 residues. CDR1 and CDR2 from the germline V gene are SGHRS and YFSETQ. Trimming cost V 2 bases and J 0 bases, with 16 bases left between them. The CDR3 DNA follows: TGCGCCAGCAGCTTTTCAGCCGACTACTACAGCACAGATACGCAGTATTTT. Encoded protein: CASSFSADYYSTDTQYF.

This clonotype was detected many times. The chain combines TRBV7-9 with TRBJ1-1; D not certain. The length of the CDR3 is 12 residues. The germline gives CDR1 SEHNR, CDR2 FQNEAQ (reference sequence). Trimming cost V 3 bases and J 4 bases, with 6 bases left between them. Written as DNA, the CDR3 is TGTGCCAGCAGCTTTACTGTCACTGAAGCTTTCTTT. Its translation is CASSFTVTEAFF.

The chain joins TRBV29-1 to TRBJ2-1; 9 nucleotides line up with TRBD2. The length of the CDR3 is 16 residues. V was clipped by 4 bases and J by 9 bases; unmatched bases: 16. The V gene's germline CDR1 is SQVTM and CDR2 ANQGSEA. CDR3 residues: CSVGRRSGGEKGEQFF. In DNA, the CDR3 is TGCAGCGTTGGACGCCGTAGCGGGGGAGAGAAGGGTGAGCAGTTCTTC.

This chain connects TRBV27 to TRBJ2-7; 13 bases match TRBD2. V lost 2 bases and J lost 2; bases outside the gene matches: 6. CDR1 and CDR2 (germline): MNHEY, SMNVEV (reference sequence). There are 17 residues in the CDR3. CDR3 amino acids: CASSLRAGLAGAYEQYF. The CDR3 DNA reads TGTGCCAGCAGTTTAAGAGCCGGACTAGCGGGGGCCTACGAGCAGTACTTC.

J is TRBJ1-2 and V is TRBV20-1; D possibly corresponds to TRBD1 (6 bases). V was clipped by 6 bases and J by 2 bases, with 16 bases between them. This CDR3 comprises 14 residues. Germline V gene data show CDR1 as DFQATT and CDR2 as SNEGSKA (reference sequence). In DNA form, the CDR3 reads TGCAGTGCCTACGGGCGAACAGGGAACTATGGCTACACCTTC. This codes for CSAYGRTGNYGYTF.

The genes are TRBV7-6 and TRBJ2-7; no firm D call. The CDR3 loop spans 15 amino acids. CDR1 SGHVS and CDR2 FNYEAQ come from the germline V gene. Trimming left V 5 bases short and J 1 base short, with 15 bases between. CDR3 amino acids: CASSPSVLRSYEQYF. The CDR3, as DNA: TGTGCCAGCAGCCCCAGCGTGCTGCGGTCCTACGAGCAGTACTTC.

CDR3 amino acids: CSARQGGLAGAEQYF. DNA of the CDR3: TGCAGTGCTAGACAAGGGGGACTAGCGGGAGCCGAGCAGTACTTC. The rearrangement links TRBV20-1 to TRBJ2-7, with 14 nucleotides matching TRBD2. Germline V gene lookup returns CDR1 DFQATT and CDR2 SNEGSKA (reference sequence). With V trimmed by 2 bases and J by 6 bases, 6 bases remained unmatched. The CDR3 is 15 amino acids.

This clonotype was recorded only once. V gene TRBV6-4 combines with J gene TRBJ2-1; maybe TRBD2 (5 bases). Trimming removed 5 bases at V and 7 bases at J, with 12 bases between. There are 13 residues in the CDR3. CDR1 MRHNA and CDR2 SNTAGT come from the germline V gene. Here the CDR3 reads CASSTERDNEQFF. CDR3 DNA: TGTGCCAGCAGTACGGAACGGGATAATGAGCAGTTCTTC.

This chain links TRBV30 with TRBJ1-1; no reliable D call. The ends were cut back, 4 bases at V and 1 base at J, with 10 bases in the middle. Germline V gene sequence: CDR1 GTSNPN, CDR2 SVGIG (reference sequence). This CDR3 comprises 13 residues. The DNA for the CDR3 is TGTGCCTGGAACGGTCTTCCGAACACTGAAGCTTTCTTT. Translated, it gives CAWNGLPNTEAFF.

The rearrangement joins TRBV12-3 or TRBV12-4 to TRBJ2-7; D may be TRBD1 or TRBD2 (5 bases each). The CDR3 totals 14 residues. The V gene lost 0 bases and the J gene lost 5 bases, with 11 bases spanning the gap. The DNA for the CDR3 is TGTGCCAGCAGTTTAGCGAGGGGCGAGGACGAGCAGTACTTC. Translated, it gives CASSLARGEDEQYF.

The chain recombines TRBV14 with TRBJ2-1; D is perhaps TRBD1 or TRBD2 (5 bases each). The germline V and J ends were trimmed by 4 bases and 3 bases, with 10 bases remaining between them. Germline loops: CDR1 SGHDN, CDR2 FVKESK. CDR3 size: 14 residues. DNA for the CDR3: TGTGCCAGCAGCCCTTTGGGGGTCTACAATGAGCAGTTCTTC. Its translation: CASSPLGVYNEQFF.

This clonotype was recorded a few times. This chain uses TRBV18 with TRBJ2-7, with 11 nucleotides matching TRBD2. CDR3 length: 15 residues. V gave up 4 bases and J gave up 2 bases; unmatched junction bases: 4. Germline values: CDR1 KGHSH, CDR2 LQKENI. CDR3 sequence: CASSLGTSGPYEQYF. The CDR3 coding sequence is TGTGCCAGCTCACTGGGGACTAGCGGCCCCTACGAGCAGTACTTC.

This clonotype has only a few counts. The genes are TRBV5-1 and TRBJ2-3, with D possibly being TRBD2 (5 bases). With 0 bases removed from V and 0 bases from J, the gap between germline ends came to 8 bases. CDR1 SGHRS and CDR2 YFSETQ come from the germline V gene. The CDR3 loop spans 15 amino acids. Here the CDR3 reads CASSLGRISTDTQYF. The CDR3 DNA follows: TGCGCCAGCAGCTTGGGGAGGATTAGCACAGATACGCAGTATTTT.

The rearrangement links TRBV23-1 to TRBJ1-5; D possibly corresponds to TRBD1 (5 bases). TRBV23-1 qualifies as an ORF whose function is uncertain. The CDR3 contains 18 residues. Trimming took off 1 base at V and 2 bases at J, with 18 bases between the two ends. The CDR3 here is CASSQLGKGLFGNQPQHF. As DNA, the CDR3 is TGCGCCAGCAGTCAATTGGGTAAGGGGTTGTTCGGCAATCAGCCCCAGCATTTT.

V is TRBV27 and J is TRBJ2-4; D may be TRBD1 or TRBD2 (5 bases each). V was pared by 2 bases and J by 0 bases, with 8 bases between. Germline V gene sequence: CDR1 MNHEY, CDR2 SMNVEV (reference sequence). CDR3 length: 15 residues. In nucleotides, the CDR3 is TGTGCCAGCAGTTTAGAGGGGTTAGCCAAAAACATTCAGTACTTC. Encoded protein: CASSLEGLAKNIQYF.

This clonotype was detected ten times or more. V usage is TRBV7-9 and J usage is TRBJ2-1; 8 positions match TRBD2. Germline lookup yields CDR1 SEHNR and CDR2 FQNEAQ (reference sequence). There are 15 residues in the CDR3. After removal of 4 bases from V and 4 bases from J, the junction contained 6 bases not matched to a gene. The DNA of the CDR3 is TGTGCCAGCAGCTCTCGGGGGGGCCTATACAATGAGCAGTTCTTC. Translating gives CASSSRGGLYNEQFF.

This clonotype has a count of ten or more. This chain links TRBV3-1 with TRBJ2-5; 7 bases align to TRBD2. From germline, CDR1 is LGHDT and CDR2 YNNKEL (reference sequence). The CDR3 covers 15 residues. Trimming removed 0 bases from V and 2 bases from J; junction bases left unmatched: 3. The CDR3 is CASSQDGLGQETQYF. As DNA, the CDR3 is TGTGCCAGCAGCCAAGATGGACTAGGACAAGAGACCCAGTACTTC.